Detailed here is one T cell receptor (beta chain). A much larger clone differs by one base, so this may be a read error. The data belong to a study of tumour-infiltrating T cells in Burkitt lymphoma. Study context: Repertoire clonality predicted overall and progression-free survival.

Profiled with immunoSEQ multiplex PCR; TCRdb holds only in-frame clones, not every one. The data hold under 2,000 clones, with 60% to 70% observed a single time. Specimen: tumor tissue. This TCR came from a human donor with diffuse large B-cell lymphoma.

Written as DNA, the CDR3 is TGTGCCAGCAGTCCTCTGGGGGAGGAACAGCTCCAGCATTTT. Amino acids: CASSPLGEEQLQHF. The chain has TRBV28 and TRBJ1-5, with D maybe TRBD1 (5 bases). Germline V gene lookup returns CDR1 MDHEN and CDR2 SYDVKM. The length of the CDR3 is 14 residues.